The rows below give T cell receptor beta chains drawn from one sample of a study of blood T cell repertoires in COVID-19. Sequencing was performed with immunoSEQ multiplex PCR; in TCRdb, only in-frame clones are kept and a portion is missing. The sample contains a few hundred thousand clones, around 84% of which appear only once. Sequenced material: peripheral blood. Receptors originate from a woman older than 75 with active or convalescent COVID-19. Both conserved end residues are part of each CDR3. The D gene is left open where the match is weak. Clone size, where shown, is once, few, many, or a class for clones that have expanded.

length	V	size	J	D	CDR3	DNA
14	TRBV6-2/TRBV6-3	once	TRBJ1-5	TRBD1	CASSWTGLNQPQHF	TGTGCCAGCAGCTGGACAGGACTTAATCAGCCCCAGCATTTT
15	TRBV15	.	TRBJ1-1	.	CATSRDPRANTEAFF	TGTGCCACCAGCAGAGATCCCAGGGCGAACACTGAAGCTTTCTTT
15	TRBV27	.	TRBJ2-6	.	CASRRTSSGANVLTF	TGTGCCAGCAGGAGAACGAGCTCTGGGGCCAACGTCCTGACTTTC
13	TRBV7-5	.	TRBJ1-2	.	CARTRGALYGYTF	TGTGCCAGAACCAGAGGAGCCCTCTATGGCTACACCTTC
17	TRBV6-2/TRBV6-3	.	TRBJ2-1	.	CASSDLTGRQVNNEQFF	TGTGCCAGCAGCGACTTGACGGGAAGGCAGGTAAACAATGAGCAGTTCTTC
13	TRBV4-1	.	TRBJ2-5	.	CASSQDPMETQYF	TGCGCCAGCAGCCAAGATCCAATGGAGACCCAGTACTTC
14	TRBV6-5	.	TRBJ1-6	.	CASNQMGAVSPLHF	TGTGCCAGCAACCAGATGGGGGCGGTCTCACCCCTCCACTTT
15	TRBV3-1/TRBV3-2	.	TRBJ2-7	.	CASSQDAETVAEQYF	TGTGCCAGCAGCCAAGATGCCGAGACAGTGGCAGAGCAGTACTTC
17	TRBV19	.	TRBJ1-1	.	CASSISLQTAMNTEAFF	TGTGCCAGTAGTATATCGTTACAGACCGCGATGAACACTGAAGCTTTCTTT
19	TRBV4-3	few	TRBJ1-6	.	CASSQVPGGRDFYNSPLHF	TGCGCCAGCAGCCAAGTCCCTGGGGGACGGGACTTCTATAATTCACCCCTCCACTTT
16	TRBV14	.	TRBJ2-6	.	CASSIPGISGANVLTF	TGTGCCAGCAGTATCCCGGGGATCTCTGGGGCCAACGTCCTGACTTTC
14	TRBV27	few	TRBJ1-3	.	CASSLRQSGNTIYF	TGTGCCAGCAGTTTACGACAGTCTGGAAACACCATATATTTT
15	TRBV4-3	.	TRBJ2-1	TRBD2	CASSQGGTKYNEQFF	TGCGCCAGCAGCCAGGGGGGGACCAAGTATAATGAGCAGTTCTTC
15	TRBV7-2	once	TRBJ1-6	.	CASSSHSSYNSPLHF	TGTGCCAGCAGCAGTCATAGCTCCTATAATTCACCCCTCCACTTT
15	TRBV3-1/TRBV3-2	.	TRBJ1-6	.	CASSQGTVDNSPLHF	TGTGCCAGCAGCCAAGGAACAGTAGATAATTCACCCCTCCACTTT
15	TRBV18	once	TRBJ1-3	.	CASSFTVASGNTIYF	TGTGCCAGCTCATTTACGGTAGCCTCTGGAAACACCATATATTTT
13	TRBV28	.	TRBJ2-5	.	CASSLLSQETQYF	TGTGCCAGCAGTTTACTGTCCCAAGAGACCCAGTACTTC
15	TRBV28	.	TRBJ1-2	TRBD1	CASSPLSGTGYGYTF	TGTGCCAGCAGTCCTCTTTCGGGGACAGGGTACGGCTACACCTTC
16	TRBV28	.	TRBJ2-3	.	CASSTTSRSSTDTQYF	TGTGCCAGCAGTACCACTAGCAGATCTAGCACAGATACGCAGTATTTT
18	TRBV28	.	TRBJ1-3	.	CASSYVLGQPSSGNTIYF	TGTGCCAGCAGTTATGTGTTGGGGCAGCCGAGCTCTGGAAACACCATATATTTT
15	TRBV4-3	once	TRBJ1-1	.	CASSQDRAGVEEAFF	TGCGCCAGCAGCCAGGATCGGGCAGGGGTGGAAGAAGCTTTCTTT
12	TRBV10-3	.	TRBJ2-3	.	CATQEGTDTQYF	TGTGCCACTCAGGAGGGAACAGATACGCAGTATTTT
15	TRBV19	few	TRBJ1-5	.	CASSIVGIINQPQHF	TGTGCCAGTAGTATAGTCGGGATTATCAATCAGCCCCAGCATTTT
14	TRBV7-9	once	TRBJ2-1	.	CASSQNRMRNEQFF	TGTGCCAGCAGCCAGAACCGGATGAGGAATGAGCAGTTCTTC
14	TRBV4-3	.	TRBJ2-7	TRBD2	CASSQGGRSYEQYF	TGCGCCAGCAGCCAGGGAGGGAGGTCCTACGAGCAGTACTTC
13	TRBV27	.	TRBJ2-7	.	CASSSAGKVEQYF	TGTGCCAGCAGTTCGGCAGGGAAGGTCGAGCAGTACTTC
15	TRBV19	.	TRBJ2-1	.	CASSMRGSPQSEQFF	TGTGCCAGTAGTATGCGAGGATCCCCCCAATCCGAGCAGTTCTTC
18	TRBV7-3	.	TRBJ2-3	TRBD2	CASSPSPLLAGEGDTQYF	TGTGCCAGCAGCCCATCCCCACTACTAGCGGGAGAAGGGGATACGCAGTATTTT
15	TRBV6-2/TRBV6-3	.	TRBJ2-2	TRBD2	CASSLGLAGPGELFF	TGTGCCAGCAGCCTGGGACTAGCGGGACCCGGGGAGCTGTTTTTT
13	TRBV29-1	.	TRBJ1-1	.	CSVEVQLNTEAFF	TGCAGCGTTGAAGTTCAGTTGAACACTGAAGCTTTCTTT
14	TRBV28	.	TRBJ2-3	.	CASSLLGGENTQYF	TGTGCCAGCAGTTTATTGGGGGGAGAGAATACGCAGTATTTT
14	TRBV2	.	TRBJ1-1	TRBD1	CASGAIDRVTEAFF	TGTGCCAGCGGCGCCATAGACAGGGTCACTGAAGCTTTCTTT